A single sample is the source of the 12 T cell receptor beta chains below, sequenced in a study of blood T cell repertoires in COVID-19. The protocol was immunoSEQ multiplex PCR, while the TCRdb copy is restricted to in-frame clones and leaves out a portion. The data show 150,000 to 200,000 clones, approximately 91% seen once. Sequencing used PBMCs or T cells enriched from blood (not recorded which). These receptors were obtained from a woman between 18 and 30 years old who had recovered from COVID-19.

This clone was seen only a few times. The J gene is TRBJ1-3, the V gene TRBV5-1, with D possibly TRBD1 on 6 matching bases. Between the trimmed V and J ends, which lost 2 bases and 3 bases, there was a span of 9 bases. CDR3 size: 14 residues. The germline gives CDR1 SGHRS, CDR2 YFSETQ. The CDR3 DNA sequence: TGCGCCAGCAGCTTAGGGGACATTGGAAACACCATATATTTT. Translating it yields CASSLGDIGNTIYF.

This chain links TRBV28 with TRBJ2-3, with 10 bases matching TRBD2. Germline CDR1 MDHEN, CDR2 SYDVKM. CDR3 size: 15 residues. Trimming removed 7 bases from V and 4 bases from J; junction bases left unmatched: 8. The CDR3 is CASIALAGAPDTQYF. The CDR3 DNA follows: TGTGCCAGCATCGCCCTAGCGGGAGCCCCAGATACGCAGTATTTT.

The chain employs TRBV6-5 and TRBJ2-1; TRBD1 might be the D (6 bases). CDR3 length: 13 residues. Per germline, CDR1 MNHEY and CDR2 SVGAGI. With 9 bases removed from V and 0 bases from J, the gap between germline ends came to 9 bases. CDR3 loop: CASGQNSYNEQFF. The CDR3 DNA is TGTGCCAGTGGACAGAACTCCTACAATGAGCAGTTCTTC.

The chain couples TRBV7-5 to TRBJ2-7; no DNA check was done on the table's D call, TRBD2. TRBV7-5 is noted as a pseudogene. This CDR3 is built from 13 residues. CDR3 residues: CARSLRGYDEQYF. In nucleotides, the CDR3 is TGTGCCAGAAGCCTCCGGGGATATGACGAGCAGTACTTC.

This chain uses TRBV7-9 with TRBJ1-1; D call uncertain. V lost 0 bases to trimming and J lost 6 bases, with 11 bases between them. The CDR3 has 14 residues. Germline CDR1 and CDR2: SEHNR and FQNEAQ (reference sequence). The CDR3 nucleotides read TGTGCCAGCAGCTTAGCTGGAGGTGCGCCTGAAGCTTTCTTT. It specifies CASSLAGGAPEAFF.

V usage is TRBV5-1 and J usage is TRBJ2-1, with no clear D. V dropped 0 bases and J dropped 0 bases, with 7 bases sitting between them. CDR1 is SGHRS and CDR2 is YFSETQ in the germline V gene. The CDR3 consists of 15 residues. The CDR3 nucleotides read TGCGCCAGCAGCTTGGGAGGAAGCTCCTACAATGAGCAGTTCTTC. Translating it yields CASSLGGSSYNEQFF.

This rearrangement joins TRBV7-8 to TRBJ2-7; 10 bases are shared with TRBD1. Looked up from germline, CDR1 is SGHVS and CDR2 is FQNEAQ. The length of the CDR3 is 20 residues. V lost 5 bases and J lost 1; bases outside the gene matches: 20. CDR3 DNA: TGTGCCAGCAGCACCCCCGGGACAGGGGTCCTCACGGGCCCTTCCTACGAGCAGTACTTC. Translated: CASSTPGTGVLTGPSYEQYF.

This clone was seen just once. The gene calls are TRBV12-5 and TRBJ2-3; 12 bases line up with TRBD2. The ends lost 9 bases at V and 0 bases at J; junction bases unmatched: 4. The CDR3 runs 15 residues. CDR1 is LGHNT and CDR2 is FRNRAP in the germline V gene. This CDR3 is CASRTSGISTDTQYF. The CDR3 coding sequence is TGTGCTAGCCGGACTAGCGGGATTAGCACAGATACGCAGTATTTT.

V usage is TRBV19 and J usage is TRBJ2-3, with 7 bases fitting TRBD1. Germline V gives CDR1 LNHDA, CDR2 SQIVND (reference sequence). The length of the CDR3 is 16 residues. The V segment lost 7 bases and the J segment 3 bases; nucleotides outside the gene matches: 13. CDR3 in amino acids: CASTPVGGRGTDTQYF. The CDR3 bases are TGTGCCAGTACTCCGGTAGGGGGCAGGGGGACAGATACGCAGTATTTT.

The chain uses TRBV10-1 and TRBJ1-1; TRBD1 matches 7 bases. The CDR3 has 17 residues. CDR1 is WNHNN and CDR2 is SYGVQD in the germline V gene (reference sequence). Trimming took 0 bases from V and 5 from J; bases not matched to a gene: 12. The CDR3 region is CASSESDRPRSRTEAFF. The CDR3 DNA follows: TGCGCCAGCAGTGAGTCGGACAGGCCGCGAAGCAGGACTGAAGCTTTCTTT.

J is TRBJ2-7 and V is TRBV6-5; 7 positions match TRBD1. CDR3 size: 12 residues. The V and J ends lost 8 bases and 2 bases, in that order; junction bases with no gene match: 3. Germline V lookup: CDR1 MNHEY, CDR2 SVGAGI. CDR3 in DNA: TGTGCCAGCGAGCAGGGGGCCTACGAGCAGTACTTC. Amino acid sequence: CASEQGAYEQYF.

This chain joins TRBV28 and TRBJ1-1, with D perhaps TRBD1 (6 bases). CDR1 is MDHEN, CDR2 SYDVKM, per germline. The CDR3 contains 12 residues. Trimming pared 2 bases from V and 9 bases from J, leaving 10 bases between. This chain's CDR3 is CASSLVRGQAFF. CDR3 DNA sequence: TGTGCCAGCAGTTTAGTCAGGGGACAAGCTTTCTTT. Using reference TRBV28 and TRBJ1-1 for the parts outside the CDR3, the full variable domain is DVKVTQSSRYLVKRTGEKVFLECVQDMDHENMFWYRQDPGLGLRLIYFSYDVKMKEKGDIPEGYSVSREKKERFSLILESASTNQTSMYLCASSLVRGQAFFGQGTRLTVV.